A few counts support the clone carrying this TCR beta chain. Its antigen remains unidentified. This entry belongs to a study of cytomegalovirus exposure and HLA in healthy donors. Study-level points and caveats: One later analysis, an examination of the 120 validation repertoires, found that first-cohort TCR clusters tended to co-occur in them. Rarity characterized most TCR sequences, yet some public TCRs appeared in many donors. Researchers catalogued some 160 TCR beta chains as cytomegalovirus-associated.

V shed 4 bases, J shed 9 bases, and the junction held 7 bases outside the gene matches. CDR3 length: 13 amino acids. Germline-derived CDR1 and CDR2 are MGHRA and YSYEKL. TCRdb's copy holds only in-frame clones and misses some; the assay was immunoSEQ multiplex PCR. Found here are roughly 100,000 clones, 85% of them singletons; the top ten hold 20%. The clonotype was recovered from a man in his late teens or twenties in good health and CMV-seropositive. This rearrangement joins TRBV4-1 to TRBJ2-7; the match to TRBD1 covers 9 bases. Sequencing used PBMCs. The CDR3 DNA reads TGCGCCAGCAGCCCCGTGGACAGGGGTGGGCAGTACTTC. Residues: CASSPVDRGGQYF.